This T cell receptor beta chain derives from a study of response to subunit inactivated influenza vaccine. General study findings and limits: Authors proposed each seasonal influenza vaccination draws in few new T cells.

Trimming at V came to 5 bases and at J to 2 bases, leaving 6 bases not matched to a gene. Germline-derived CDR1 and CDR2 are SNHLY and FYNNEI. The CDR3 loop spans 14 amino acids. In its sample, this clonotype was seen a few times. Its cognate antigen is unknown. TCRdb itself ran the RT-PCR reads through MiXCR, one entry per CDR3 protein. This table has 500,000 to 600,000 distinct CDR3 sequences, approximately 13% appearing once. This specimen was PBMCs from blood, taken roughly 46 days after vaccination. The J gene is TRBJ2-7, the V gene TRBV2, with 7 bases fitting TRBD1. This TCR derives from a man in his forties or fifties who received an inactivated influenza vaccine. DNA of the CDR3: TGTGCCAGCAGTTTGACAGGGAGTCCCTACGAGCAGTACTTC. Protein sequence: CASSLTGSPYEQYF.